What follows are 22 T cell receptor beta chains derived from one specimen sequenced in a study of resident and recirculating memory T cells in vitiligo. TCRdb keeps only in-frame clones here, not all; method: immunoSEQ multiplex PCR. In the table there are 40,000 to 45,000 clones, 80% to 95% of which are singletons. Sequencing input: blood. These receptors were taken from a male donor with vitiligo.

The J gene is TRBJ1-1, the V gene TRBV30; D is unresolved. Germline V gives CDR1 GTSNPN, CDR2 SVGIG (reference sequence). The CDR3 loop spans 12 amino acids. Trimming pared 6 bases from V and 1 base from J, leaving 9 bases between. The CDR3 reads CACRAGNTEAFF. In DNA, the CDR3 is TGTGCCTGTCGTGCGGGGAACACTGAAGCTTTCTTT. The complete variable domain, with remaining parts taken from reference TRBV30 and TRBJ1-1, reads SQTIHQWPATLVQPVGSPLSLECTVEGTSNPNLYWYRQAAGRGLQLLFYSVGIGQISSEVPQNLSASRPQDRQFILSSKKLLLSDSGFYLCACRAGNTEAFFGQGTRLTVV.

The V call is TRBV5-1, the J call TRBJ2-3; D may be TRBD1 (6 bases). Germline CDR1 is SGHRS and CDR2 is YFSETQ. With 0 bases removed from V and 5 bases from J, the gap between germline ends came to 22 bases. The CDR3 is 18 residues long. The CDR3 DNA is TGCGCCAGCAGCTTGGTCCGGGACACATTTGGGATTGGAGATACGCAGTATTTT. Its protein is CASSLVRDTFGIGDTQYF.

This chain connects TRBV4-1 to TRBJ2-3, with a possible D match to TRBD2 (6 bases). With 1 base removed from V and 4 bases from J, the gap between germline ends came to 12 bases. Germline CDR1 reads MGHRA; CDR2 reads YSYEKL. There are 15 residues in the CDR3. The chain's CDR3 is CASSQGPSEADTQYF. In DNA, the CDR3 is TGCGCCAGCAGCCAAGGTCCTAGCGAGGCAGATACGCAGTATTTT.

The rearrangement uses TRBV6-6 and TRBJ1-1; D gene uncertain. Looked up from germline, CDR1 is MNHNY and CDR2 is SVGAGI (reference sequence). With 5 bases removed from V and 4 bases from J, the gap between germline ends came to 11 bases. CDR3 length: 13 residues. The CDR3 region is CASSNPGSTEAFF. CDR3 coding DNA: TGTGCCAGCAGTAATCCGGGGAGCACTGAAGCTTTCTTT.

The chain joins TRBV27 to TRBJ1-1; 10 bases match TRBD1. V shed 8 bases and J 5 bases; nucleotides not matched to a gene: 14. Germline-derived CDR1 and CDR2 are MNHEY and SMNVEV (reference sequence). This CDR3 spans 16 amino acids. This chain's CDR3 is CASQRQGAALGTEAFF. For the CDR3, the DNA is TGTGCCAGCCAGAGACAGGGGGCCGCTTTGGGAACTGAAGCTTTCTTT.

V usage is TRBV10-3 and J usage is TRBJ2-3; 11 bases are a match to TRBD1. V trimming: 5 bases; J trimming: 5 bases; junction bases outside the gene matches: 6. CDR3 length: 15 residues. CDR1 ENHRY and CDR2 SYGVKD come from the germline V gene. The CDR3 reads CAISQVGTGGDTQYF. For the CDR3, the DNA is TGTGCCATCAGTCAAGTCGGGACAGGGGGAGATACGCAGTATTTT.

This chain uses TRBV5-4 with TRBJ2-7, with a weak D call TRBD1 (6 bases). Germline CDR1 and CDR2: SGHNT and YYREEE (reference sequence). This CDR3 spans 13 amino acids. Trimming took 4 bases from V and 6 from J, leaving 14 bases between them. The CDR3 protein is CASSPQGRSEQYF. For the CDR3, the DNA is TGTGCCAGCAGCCCACAGGGTCGGAGCGAGCAGTACTTC.

CDR3 nucleotide sequence: TGTGCCACCAGCAGAGGTGGGACAGGGGCTAACAATGAGCAGTTCTTC. Amino acid sequence: CATSRGGTGANNEQFF. The chain uses TRBV15 and TRBJ2-1, with 10 bases lining up with TRBD1. The V segment lost 1 base and the J segment 5 bases; nucleotides outside the gene matches: 5. The germline V gene encodes CDR1 LNHNV and CDR2 YYDKDF (reference sequence). The CDR3 has 16 amino acids.

The chain is built from TRBV4-2 and TRBJ1-2; possibly TRBD1 for D (5 bases). The germline V gene has CDR1 LGHNA and CDR2 YNFKEQ. CDR3 length: 18 amino acids. With 4 bases removed from V and 8 bases from J, the gap between germline ends came to 29 bases. The CDR3 DNA follows: TGTGCCAGCAGCCCACCGGGGGTTGGGGGTCTCCCCTTTTTAGGCTACACCTTC. It specifies CASSPPGVGGLPFLGYTF.

The chain employs TRBV7-9 and TRBJ1-1, with 10 bases identical to TRBD1. The germline gives CDR1 SEHNR, CDR2 FQNEAQ (reference sequence). The CDR3 consists of 14 residues. The junction had 4 bases not matched to a gene; V was cut back by 4 bases and J by 5 bases. The CDR3 DNA reads TGTGCCAGCAGCTCCGGACAGGGGGAAACTGAAGCTTTCTTT. Translated: CASSSGQGETEAFF.

The rearrangement uses TRBV4-3 and TRBJ2-3; D remains unclear. V lost 4 bases and J lost 5, with 13 bases in between. There are 14 residues in the CDR3. Germline CDR1 is LGHNA and CDR2 is YSLEER. CDR3 sequence (DNA): TGCGCCAGCAGCCTCGGCGGCACTAAAGATACGCAGTATTTT. Translating it yields CASSLGGTKDTQYF.

The chain combines TRBV5-6 with TRBJ2-7; perhaps TRBD1 as D (6 bases). V lost 3 bases, J lost 5 bases, and 12 bases lay in between. The CDR3 is made up of 13 amino acids. Germline CDR1 reads SGHDT; CDR2 reads YYEEEE. CDR3 loop: CASSSGQIDEQYF. In DNA, the CDR3 is TGTGCCAGCAGCTCCGGACAGATAGACGAGCAGTACTTC.

The chain recombines TRBV4-3 with TRBJ2-1; TRBD2 matches 10 bases. This CDR3 contains 17 residues. The germline V gene encodes CDR1 LGHNA and CDR2 YSLEER. The V and J ends lost 1 base and 5 bases, in that order; junction bases with no gene match: 8. CDR3 region: CASSQGSLAGVDNEQFF. The CDR3 region has the DNA TGCGCCAGCAGCCAAGGTAGTCTAGCGGGGGTTGACAATGAGCAGTTCTTC.

This clone was seen only once. The V gene is TRBV6-4, the J gene TRBJ2-1, with 14 bases fitting TRBD2. Trimming cost V 8 bases and J 6 bases; bases outside gene matches: 12. Germline CDR1 and CDR2: MRHNA and SNTAGT. This CDR3 is 17 amino acids long. CDR3 bases: TGTGCCAGCTCACCTCGACTAGCGGGGGGGCTCATCAATGAGCAGTTCTTC. It translates to CASSPRLAGGLINEQFF.

This chain uses TRBV4-3 with TRBJ2-7; D is possibly TRBD2 (6 bases). In germline, CDR1 is LGHNA, CDR2 YSLEER. This CDR3 has 15 residues. The V gene lost 4 bases and the J gene lost 3 bases, with 16 bases spanning the gap. The CDR3 coding sequence is TGCGCCAGCAGCCCCGGGGGAAGCCGAATCTACGAGCAGTACTTC. It translates to CASSPGGSRIYEQYF.

CDR3 region: CASSGYRNYGYTF. In nucleotides, the CDR3 is TGTGCCAGCAGTGGTTACAGAAACTATGGCTACACCTTC. The rearrangement links TRBV6-1 to TRBJ1-2, with D uncertain. Looked up from germline, CDR1 is MNHNS and CDR2 is SASEGT. The CDR3 is 13 residues long. V was trimmed by 4 bases and J by 2 bases, leaving 8 bases between them.

The rearrangement joins TRBV19 to TRBJ1-2; the match to TRBD1 covers 12 bases. CDR1 and CDR2 from the germline V gene are LNHDA and SQIVND (reference sequence). CDR3 length equals 17 residues. V gave up 5 bases and J gave up 5 bases; unmatched junction bases: 12. CDR3 residues: CASSQNRDRGRGYGYTF. The CDR3 DNA follows: TGTGCCAGTAGTCAAAACCGGGACAGGGGGCGAGGGTATGGCTACACCTTC. Full variable domain (outside the CDR3, taken from reference TRBV19 and TRBJ1-2): DGGITQSPKYLFRKEGQNVTLSCEQNLNHDAMYWYRQDPGQGLRLIYYSQIVNDFQKGDIAEGYSVSREKKESFPLTVTSAQKNPTAFYLCASSQNRDRGRGYGYTFGSGTRLTVV.

The J gene is TRBJ2-1, the V gene TRBV7-3, with 7 bases identical to TRBD2. The length of the CDR3 is 15 residues. Trimming cost V 5 bases and J 5 bases; bases outside gene matches: 9. In germline, CDR1 is SGHTA, CDR2 FQGTGA. CDR3 bases: TGTGCCAGCAGCCTCGGGACGGGGGGAAACAATGAGCAGTTCTTC. It yields the protein CASSLGTGGNNEQFF.

The J gene is TRBJ1-1, the V gene TRBV9; tentative D call: TRBD1 (5 bases). CDR1 is SGDLS, CDR2 YYNGEE, per germline. The V end lost 0 bases, the J end lost 5 bases, and 14 bases lay between the germline ends. The CDR3 is 15 amino acids. The CDR3 nucleotides read TGTGCCAGCAGCGTAGGCGCAGGGAGGAGTACTGAAGCTTTCTTT. Protein product: CASSVGAGRSTEAFF.

V gene TRBV9 combines with J gene TRBJ1-1; TRBD1 agrees at 8 bases. The CDR3 length is 14 residues. V was pared by 3 bases and J by 3 bases, with 4 bases of the junction left unmatched. Germline CDR1 SGDLS, CDR2 YYNGEE. CDR3 region: CASSDGQGYTEAFF. In nucleotides, the CDR3 is TGTGCCAGCAGCGATGGACAGGGCTACACTGAAGCTTTCTTT. Looking up the rest from reference TRBV9 and TRBJ1-1 gives the full variable domain: DSGVTQTPKHLITATGQRVTLRCSPRSGDLSVYWYQQSLDQGLQFLIQYYNGEERAKGNILERFSAQQFPDLHSELNLSSLELGDSALYFCASSDGQGYTEAFFGQGTRLTVV.

This chain joins TRBV18 and TRBJ1-1; D perhaps matches TRBD1 (5 bases). V dropped 1 base and J dropped 5 bases, with 11 bases sitting between them. The CDR3 spans 14 residues. Germline V lookup: CDR1 KGHSH, CDR2 LQKENI. This chain's CDR3 is CASSPQGLGTEAFF. CDR3 in DNA: TGTGCCAGCTCACCACAGGGGTTAGGGACTGAAGCTTTCTTT.

The V gene is TRBV7-2, the J gene TRBJ1-2, with D possibly TRBD1 on 5 matching bases. The CDR3 totals 11 residues. Germline V gene sequence: CDR1 SGHTA, CDR2 FQGNSA. V lost 3 bases to trimming and J lost 8 bases, with 7 bases between them. The CDR3 protein is CASSFRGGYTF. Written as DNA, the CDR3 is TGTGCCAGCAGCTTCCGGGGGGGCTACACCTTC.